These 27 T cell receptor beta chains came from one sample sequenced in a study of regulatory T cells in long-lasting Graves disease. Specified time point: persistent/refractory GD, antithyroid drugs over 5 years with positive TRAb. Preparation of the TCR library used RNA extracted from PBMCs. Both iRepertoire HTBI primers and Arm-PCR of CDR3 regions were used to build the TCR beta libraries. MiXCR was run by TCRdb on the multiplex PCR reads, yielding one entry per CDR3 protein. The table includes hundreds of thousands of distinct CDR3 sequences, about 22% detected once. Specimen: peripheral blood mononuclear cells (PBMCs), collected when the disease was refractory, from a patient treated with antithyroid drugs. The receptors were sampled from a female donor with Graves disease.

Only a few counts were recorded for this clonotype. The chain uses TRBV4-1 and TRBJ2-4; D not resolved. Germline V lookup: CDR1 MGHRA, CDR2 YSYEKL. The CDR3 totals 15 residues. The V end was cut by 0 bases, the J end by 3 bases, with 9 bases between. The CDR3 region has the DNA TGCGCCAGCAGCCAAGATGGATTTCGCAAAAACATTCAGTACTTC. The encoded protein is CASSQDGFRKNIQYF.

This clonotype has ten or more counts. The chain uses TRBV12-3 or TRBV12-4 and TRBJ1-5, with D perhaps matching TRBD1 (5 bases). The V gene lost 7 bases and the J gene lost 2 bases, with 15 bases spanning the gap. The CDR3 is 15 residues long. The DNA for the CDR3 is TGTGCCAGCACCCTCCAGGGAGGCGGCAATCAGCCCCAGCATTTT. It yields the protein CASTLQGGGNQPQHF.

CDR3: CASSLVKSGELFF. In nucleotides, the CDR3 is TGTGCCAGCAGCTTAGTAAAGTCCGGGGAGCTGTTTTTT. The chain links TRBV7-2 to TRBJ2-2; D gene uncertain. The V end lost 1 base, the J end lost 6 bases, and 6 bases lay between the germline ends. Germline lookup yields CDR1 SGHTA and CDR2 FQGNSA. This CDR3 has 13 amino acids.

This clonotype was seen a handful of times. The V gene is TRBV28, the J gene TRBJ2-2; no definite D call. The CDR3 is 16 amino acids. Germline CDR1 is MDHEN and CDR2 is SYDVKM. V was clipped by 6 bases and J by 0 bases, with 14 bases between them. Here the CDR3 reads CASRTGFASNTGELFF. The CDR3 nucleotides read TGTGCCAGCAGAACTGGGTTCGCATCGAACACCGGGGAGCTGTTTTTT.

The chain links TRBV24-1 to TRBJ2-7, with 9 nucleotides matching TRBD1. Germline-derived CDR1 and CDR2 are KGHDR and SFDVKD. The trim removed 7 bases at V and 6 bases at J, leaving 3 bases unmatched. The CDR3 contains 12 residues. The CDR3 loop is CATSRTGAEQYF. The CDR3 coding sequence is TGTGCCACCAGCAGGACAGGGGCCGAGCAGTACTTC.

There are many counts of this clonotype. V and J are TRBV11-2 and TRBJ1-2; 8 bases line up with TRBD1. The CDR3 spans 17 residues. Germline trimming cut 5 bases from V and 0 bases from J; bases unmatched to any gene: 11. Per the germline V gene, CDR1 is SGHAT and CDR2 is FQNNGV. CDR3 in amino acids: CASSPTTGDRSNYGYTF. DNA for the CDR3: TGTGCCAGCAGCCCGACGACAGGGGACCGGTCTAACTATGGCTACACCTTC.

The chain carries TRBV4-1 and TRBJ2-5, with a weak D call TRBD2 (5 bases). From germline, CDR1 is MGHRA and CDR2 YSYEKL. The CDR3 contains 15 residues. The V and J ends lost 4 bases and 2 bases respectively, with 14 bases between them. In nucleotides, the CDR3 is TGCGCCAGCAGCCGGACTGCCTTGGAACAAGAGACCCAGTACTTC. Translating gives CASSRTALEQETQYF.

This clonotype appeared a few times. This chain links TRBV7-9 with TRBJ1-1, with 10 bases fitting TRBD1. This CDR3 comprises 14 residues. The V gene's germline CDR1 is SEHNR and CDR2 FQNEAQ (reference sequence). The V and J ends lost 3 bases and 6 bases, in that order; junction bases with no gene match: 4. The CDR3 coding sequence is TGTGCCAGCAGCTTGGGACAGGGGTGGGCTGAAGCTTTCTTT. Amino acids: CASSLGQGWAEAFF.

The chain recombines TRBV7-2 with TRBJ1-1; no clear D. The CDR3 contains 15 residues. V was pared by 5 bases and J by 4 bases, with 17 bases between. Per germline, CDR1 SGHTA and CDR2 FQGNSA. The CDR3 DNA sequence: TGTGCCAGCAGCAATCAGCCGGGAATTGGCACTGAAGCTTTCTTT. Translating it yields CASSNQPGIGTEAFF.

This clonotype appeared many times. The chain links TRBV6-2 or TRBV6-3 to TRBJ1-4, with 9 bases that match TRBD1. V shed 6 bases and J 3 bases; nucleotides not matched to a gene: 2. Germline lookup yields CDR1 MNHEY and CDR2 SVGEGT. The CDR3 runs to 14 residues. As DNA, the CDR3 is TGTGCCAGCAGCCGGGACAGGGCTAATGAAAAACTGTTTTTT. Residues: CASSRDRANEKLFF.

There are many counts of this clonotype. The chain carries TRBV5-1 and TRBJ1-1; D not resolved. Germline V gene data show CDR1 as SGHRS and CDR2 as YFSETQ. This CDR3 has 13 residues. V was trimmed by 4 bases and J by 1 base, leaving 8 bases between them. The DNA for the CDR3 is TGCGCCAGCAGCGACTGGGGGAACACTGAAGCTTTCTTT. Protein product: CASSDWGNTEAFF.

This clonotype was detected ten times or more. The V gene is TRBV20-1, the J gene TRBJ2-4, with 13 bases fitting TRBD2. Germline CDR1 and CDR2: DFQATT and SNEGSKA (reference sequence). The CDR3 has 18 amino acids. V lost 3 bases, J lost 3 bases, and 11 bases stayed unmatched. The CDR3, as DNA: TGCAGTGCTAGCCCTTGGACTAGCGGGGGACTGGGCAAAAACATTCAGTACTTC. It encodes CSASPWTSGGLGKNIQYF.

This clonotype occurred many times. The rearrangement links TRBV6-5 to TRBJ1-2, with D hard to call. The germline gives CDR1 MNHEY, CDR2 SVGAGI. The CDR3 runs to 14 residues. Trimming took off 2 bases at V and 2 bases at J, with 9 bases between the two ends. The CDR3 protein is CASSYLTKNYGYTF. The CDR3 DNA reads TGTGCCAGCAGTTACCTCACAAAAAACTATGGCTACACCTTC.

This clonotype was seen only a few times. For the CDR3, the DNA is TGTGCCAGCGAACCGGGACAGGGGTCGCCTAGGGCTTTCTTT. It translates to CASEPGQGSPRAFF. V usage is TRBV6-1 and J usage is TRBJ1-1, with 10 bases matching TRBD1. With V trimmed by 8 bases and J by 11 bases, 14 bases remained unmatched. Per germline, CDR1 MNHNS and CDR2 SASEGT. The CDR3 length is 14 residues.

Ten or more counts support this clonotype. The chain joins TRBV19 to TRBJ2-7; 7 bases map to TRBD1. Germline V gene lookup returns CDR1 LNHDA and CDR2 SQIVND (reference sequence). After removal of 5 bases from V and 6 bases from J, the junction contained 10 bases not matched to a gene. The CDR3 contains 14 residues. The CDR3 here is CASSSGQPRGEQYF. The CDR3 nucleotides are TGTGCCAGTAGTTCGGGACAGCCGCGAGGCGAGCAGTACTTC.

The sample holds many counts of this clonotype. The chain combines TRBV20-1 with TRBJ1-4; D ambiguous. The CDR3 spans 13 residues. Germline-derived CDR1 and CDR2 are DFQATT and SNEGSKA (reference sequence). V gave up 7 bases and J gave up 9 bases, with 18 bases separating them. CDR3 sequence: CSVRQPREKKLFF. CDR3 nucleotides: TGCAGTGTCAGACAACCCCGAGAGAAAAAACTGTTTTTT.

This clonotype came up a few times. This chain links TRBV4-1 with TRBJ2-7; maybe TRBD2 (6 bases). The CDR3 extends over 15 amino acids. The V and J ends lost 1 base and 3 bases respectively, with 13 bases between them. Germline-derived CDR1 and CDR2 are MGHRA and YSYEKL. CDR3 coding DNA: TGCGCCAGCAGCCAAGCGGGACTTGGGATCTACGAGCAGTACTTC. Its translation: CASSQAGLGIYEQYF.

This clonotype was seen at least ten times. The chain joins TRBV7-2 to TRBJ1-2; perhaps TRBD1 as D (5 bases). Trimming stripped 1 base from V and 0 bases from J, with 15 bases between. Per the germline V gene, CDR1 is SGHTA and CDR2 is FQGNSA. The CDR3 totals 17 residues. The CDR3 reads CASSLEGPHSSNYGYTF. The CDR3 bases are TGTGCCAGCAGCTTAGAGGGGCCTCACTCTTCTAACTATGGCTACACCTTC.

This clonotype was seen many times. This chain connects TRBV12-3 or TRBV12-4 to TRBJ1-4; tentatively, D is TRBD1 (5 bases). V was clipped by 4 bases and J by 2 bases, with 11 bases between them. This CDR3 region has 15 residues. CDR3 nucleotide sequence: TGTGCCAGCAGTTGGCAGGGCGGCACTAATGAAAAACTGTTTTTT. This gives the protein CASSWQGGTNEKLFF.

Turning to this clonotype: Possible read error: a much larger clone is one base away. V is TRBV28 and J is TRBJ1-1, with D possibly being TRBD1 (5 bases). The CDR3 is 12 amino acids. Germline CDR1 MDHEN, CDR2 SYDVKM. Trimming stripped 10 bases from V and 2 bases from J, with 11 bases between. CDR3 residues: CAISGLNTEAFF. The CDR3 coding sequence is TGTGCCATCTCGGGACTTAACACTGAAGCTTTCTTT.

The table lists this clonotype with a few counts. The CDR3 region is CASNRGGTSEVYEQYF. The CDR3 DNA reads TGTGCCAGCAACCGAGGTGGGACTAGCGAGGTCTACGAGCAGTACTTC. The chain couples TRBV25-1 to TRBJ2-7; TRBD2 matches 10 bases. Trimming at V came to 7 bases and at J to 3 bases, leaving 12 bases not matched to a gene. The CDR3 has 16 residues. Per germline, CDR1 MGHDK and CDR2 SYGVNS.

The chain recombines TRBV12-3 or TRBV12-4 with TRBJ1-1; 10 nucleotides line up with TRBD1. The CDR3 is 16 amino acids. Trimming at V came to 5 bases and at J to 0 bases, leaving 6 bases not matched to a gene. As DNA, the CDR3 is TGTGCCAGCAGTCCGGACAGGGGGGGTATGAACACTGAAGCTTTCTTT. Its translation is CASSPDRGGMNTEAFF.

CDR3 coding DNA: TGTGCCAGCAGCTTTGCGGGGGGCATGGGACAGCCCCAGCATTTT. It yields the protein CASSFAGGMGQPQHF. The chain couples TRBV7-2 to TRBJ1-5, with D perhaps TRBD1 (6 bases). The V gene lost 3 bases and the J gene lost 7 bases, with 16 bases spanning the gap. This CDR3 contains 15 residues. The germline V gene has CDR1 SGHTA and CDR2 FQGNSA.

This clonotype appeared many times. The chain links TRBV24-1 to TRBJ1-6; D ambiguous. This CDR3 is built from 13 residues. Germline assignment: CDR1 KGHDR and CDR2 SFDVKD. V lost 4 bases, J lost 7 bases, and 7 bases lay in between. CDR3 region: CATSERVNSPLHF. In nucleotides, the CDR3 is TGTGCCACCAGTGAAAGGGTAAATTCACCCCTCCACTTT.

This clonotype was seen ten or more times. The V gene is TRBV13, the J gene TRBJ2-5; D is undetermined. This CDR3 contains 14 residues. Trimming took off 0 bases at V and 2 bases at J, with 7 bases between the two ends. Germline-derived CDR1 and CDR2 are PRHDT and FYEKMQ (reference sequence). The CDR3 protein is CASSLGSTQETQYF. CDR3 DNA sequence: TGTGCCAGCAGCTTAGGGTCTACACAAGAGACCCAGTACTTC.

This clonotype was detected only a few times. The V gene is TRBV5-1, the J gene TRBJ1-6; TRBD1 might be the D (6 bases). Germline V gives CDR1 SGHRS, CDR2 YFSETQ. Trimming cost V 5 bases and J 10 bases, with 13 bases left between them. CDR3 size: 13 residues. In DNA form, the CDR3 reads TGCGCCAGCAGGCCGGGGGCGGAATCACCCCTCCACTTT. Its translation is CASRPGAESPLHF.

The chain carries TRBV19 and TRBJ1-5; 11 positions match TRBD1. Germline values: CDR1 LNHDA, CDR2 SQIVND (reference sequence). V lost 4 bases, J lost 6 bases, and 11 bases stayed unmatched. This CDR3 has 17 amino acids. The CDR3 loop reads CASSTVPFGTGGQPQHF. In nucleotides, the CDR3 is TGTGCCAGTAGTACAGTCCCCTTTGGGACAGGGGGTCAGCCCCAGCATTTT. Filled out from reference TRBV19 and TRBJ1-5, the complete variable domain reads DGGITQSPKYLFRKEGQNVTLSCEQNLNHDAMYWYRQDPGQGLRLIYYSQIVNDFQKGDIAEGYSVSREKKESFPLTVTSAQKNPTAFYLCASSTVPFGTGGQPQHFGDGTRLSIL.